This T cell receptor beta chain was recorded in a study of T cell responses to AZD1222 COVID-19 vaccine listed by TCRdb under 2021. About the investigation overall: TCR sequencing was performed for approximately 240 trial participants, of whom some 200 were given two doses of AZD1222 and approximately 25 were given two doses of MenACWY control vaccine. Enrollment into the trials was organized by age into subgroups of 18-55, 56-69 and 70-plus years, and those subgroups contained roughly 150, 30 and 60 TCR-sequenced participants, respectively.

The time point label corresponds to: about 28 days (+/-7) after the second vaccine dose. AZD1222 recipients whose second dose came at about 4 weeks and those whose second dose came at about 12 weeks were combined into one group, since spike-specific TCR depth and breadth did not differ between the two schedules. Vaccinee samples came from UK trials COV001 and COV002, including a single-blind randomized controlled phase 2/3 trial of AZD1222 (ChAdOx1 nCoV-19) in healthy adults. For TCRbeta chain sequencing, PBMC samples were collected from trial participants at day 0 and at day 28 after the second dose. Here is what the overall study found, with its caveats: Conclusions about previously exposed vaccinees are limited, since just a handful of AZD1222 recipients were seropositive for SARS-CoV-2 at baseline. The vaccine-associated CD4 TCRs covered the entire spike protein, and the dominant responses fell in regions 160-218 and 743-854. Reportedly, close to half of the unique spike-specific TCRs recognized epitopes lying outside the regions that are mutated in the B.1.351 and B.1.1.7 variants. Because no day 14 peak-response samples were available, the repertoires could be characterized only after the peak T cell response. The 56-69-year group was small, and its depth increase did not reach significance, likely because of low power. After two AZD1222 doses, spike-specific TCR breadth and depth were significantly higher than at day 0 and than in MenACWY recipients. Participants were mostly white British and included more females than males, and it was suggested by the authors that clonal diversity may have been underestimated.

CDR1 SNHLY and CDR2 FYNNEI are derived from the germline V gene. The CDR3, from cysteine to valine, totals 13 residues. The entry retains the CDR3 DNA only, 39 bases that are in frame from base 1. The germline ends are 11 bases apart after V is trimmed by 7 bases and J by 1 base. The CDR3 regions of human TCRbeta chains were analyzed by immunosequencing. As for how the authors treated the data: TCRs in the repertoires were matched against a reference library of SARS-CoV-2-specific TCRs that had been generated with the MIRA antigen-specificity platform. Breadth meant the fraction of unique TCRs that were SARS-CoV-2-associated, whereas depth meant the fraction of total T cells that were SARS-CoV-2-associated. Using the MIRA data, each spike-specific TCR was assigned both to the spike region to which the TCR was reactive and to a CD4 or CD8 class. Log10-transformed breadth and depth values were compared by one-way ANOVA with Sidak's multiple comparisons tests. The source is immuneACCESS, and TCRdb retained only in-frame sequences with V and J called. Part of the clones is not carried over; for the studies checked, unresolved V genes explain less than half of this, and the remainder is unexplained. Clone size and V and J calls were adopted from that table, with D and trimming inferred from the DNA. This sample gives about 86,000 clones in total; roughly 89% of them show up just once. Jointly, the top ten make up under 5.5% of the sample.

This clone was counted only a few times. Its recognized antigen is unknown. The record has no base qualities; no much larger clone is one base away. The rearranged segments are TRBV2 and TRBJ2-7; the D gene is perhaps TRBD1, from 5 matching bases. The sequenced sample was peripheral blood, obtained 28 days after the second AZD1222 dose. This sequence was found in an adult who received the AZD1222 COVID-19 vaccine. The nucleotide sequence reads TGTGCCAGCACTACAGACAGTTCCTACGAGCAGTACGTC. The resulting protein is CASTTDSSYEQYV.